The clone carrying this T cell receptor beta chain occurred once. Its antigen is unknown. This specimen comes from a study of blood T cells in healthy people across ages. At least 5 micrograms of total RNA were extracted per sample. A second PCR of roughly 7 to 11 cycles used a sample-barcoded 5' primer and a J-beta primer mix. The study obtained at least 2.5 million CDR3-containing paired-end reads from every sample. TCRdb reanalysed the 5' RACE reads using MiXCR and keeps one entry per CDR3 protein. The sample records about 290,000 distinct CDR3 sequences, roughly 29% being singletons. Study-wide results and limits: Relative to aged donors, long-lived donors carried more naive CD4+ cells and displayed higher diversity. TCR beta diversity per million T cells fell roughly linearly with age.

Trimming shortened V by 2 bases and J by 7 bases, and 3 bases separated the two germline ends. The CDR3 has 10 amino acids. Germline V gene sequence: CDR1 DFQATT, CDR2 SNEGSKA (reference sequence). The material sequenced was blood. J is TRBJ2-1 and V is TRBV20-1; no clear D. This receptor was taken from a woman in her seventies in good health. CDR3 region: CSARSNEQFF. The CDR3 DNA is TGCAGTGCTAGAAGTAATGAGCAGTTCTTC.